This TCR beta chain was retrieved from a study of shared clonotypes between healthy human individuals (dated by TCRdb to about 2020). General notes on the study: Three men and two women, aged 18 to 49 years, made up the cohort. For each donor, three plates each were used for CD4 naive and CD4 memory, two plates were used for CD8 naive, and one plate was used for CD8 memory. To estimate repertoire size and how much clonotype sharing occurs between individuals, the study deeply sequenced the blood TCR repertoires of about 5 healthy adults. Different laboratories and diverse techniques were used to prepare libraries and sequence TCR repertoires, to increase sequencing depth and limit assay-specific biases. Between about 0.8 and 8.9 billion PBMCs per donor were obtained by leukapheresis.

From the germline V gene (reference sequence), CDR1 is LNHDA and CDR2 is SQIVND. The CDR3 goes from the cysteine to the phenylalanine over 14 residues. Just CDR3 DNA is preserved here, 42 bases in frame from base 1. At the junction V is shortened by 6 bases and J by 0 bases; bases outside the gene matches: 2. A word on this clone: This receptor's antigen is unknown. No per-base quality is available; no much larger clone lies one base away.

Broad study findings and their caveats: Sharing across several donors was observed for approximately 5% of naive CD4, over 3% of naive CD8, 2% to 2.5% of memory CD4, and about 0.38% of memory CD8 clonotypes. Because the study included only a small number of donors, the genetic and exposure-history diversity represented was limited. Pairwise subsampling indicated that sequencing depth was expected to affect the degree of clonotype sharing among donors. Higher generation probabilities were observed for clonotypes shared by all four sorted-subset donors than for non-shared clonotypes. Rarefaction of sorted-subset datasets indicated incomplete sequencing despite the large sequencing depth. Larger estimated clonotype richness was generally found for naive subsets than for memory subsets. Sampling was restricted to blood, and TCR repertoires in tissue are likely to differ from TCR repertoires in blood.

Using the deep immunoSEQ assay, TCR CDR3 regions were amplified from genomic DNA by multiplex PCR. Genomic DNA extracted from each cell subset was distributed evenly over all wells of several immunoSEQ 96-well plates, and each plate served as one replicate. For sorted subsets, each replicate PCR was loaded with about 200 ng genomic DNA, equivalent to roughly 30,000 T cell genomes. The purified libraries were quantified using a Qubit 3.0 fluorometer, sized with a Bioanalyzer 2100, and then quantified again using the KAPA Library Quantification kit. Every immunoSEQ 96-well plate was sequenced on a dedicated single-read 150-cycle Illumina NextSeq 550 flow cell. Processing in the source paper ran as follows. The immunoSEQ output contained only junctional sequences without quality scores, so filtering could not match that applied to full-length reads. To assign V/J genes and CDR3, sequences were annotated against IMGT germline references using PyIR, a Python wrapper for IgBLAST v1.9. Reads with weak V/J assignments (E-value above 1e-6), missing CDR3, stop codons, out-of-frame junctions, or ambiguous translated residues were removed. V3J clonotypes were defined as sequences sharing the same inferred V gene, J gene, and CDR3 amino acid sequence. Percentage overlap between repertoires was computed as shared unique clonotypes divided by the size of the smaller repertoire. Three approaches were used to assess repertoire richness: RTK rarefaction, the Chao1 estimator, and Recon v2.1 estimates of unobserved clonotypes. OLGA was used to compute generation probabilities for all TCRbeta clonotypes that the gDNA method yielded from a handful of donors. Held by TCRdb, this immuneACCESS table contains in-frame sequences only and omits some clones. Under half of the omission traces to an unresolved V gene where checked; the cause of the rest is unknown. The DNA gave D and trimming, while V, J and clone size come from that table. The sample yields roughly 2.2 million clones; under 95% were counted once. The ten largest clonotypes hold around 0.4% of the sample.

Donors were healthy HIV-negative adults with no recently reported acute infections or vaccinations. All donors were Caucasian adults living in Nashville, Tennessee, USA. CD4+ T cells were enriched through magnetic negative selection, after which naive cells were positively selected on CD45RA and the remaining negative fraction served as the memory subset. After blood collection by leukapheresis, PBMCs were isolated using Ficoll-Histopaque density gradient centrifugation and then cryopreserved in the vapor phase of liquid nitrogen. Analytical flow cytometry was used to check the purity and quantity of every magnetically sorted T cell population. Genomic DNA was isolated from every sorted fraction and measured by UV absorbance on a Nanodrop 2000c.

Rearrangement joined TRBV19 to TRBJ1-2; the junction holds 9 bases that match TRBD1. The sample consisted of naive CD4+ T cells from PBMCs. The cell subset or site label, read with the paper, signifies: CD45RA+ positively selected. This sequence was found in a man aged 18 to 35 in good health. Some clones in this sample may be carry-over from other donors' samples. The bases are TGTGCCAGTAGGAGACAGGGGGCTAACTATGGCTACACCTTC. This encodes CASRRQGANYGYTF.